This T cell receptor beta chain originates from a study of blood T cell repertoires in COVID-19. CDR1 and CDR2 (germline): SGDLS, YYNGEE. The CDR3 extends over 15 amino acids. V dropped 0 bases and J dropped 3 bases, with 10 bases sitting between them. Generated by immunoSEQ multiplex PCR, the TCRdb table keeps only in-frame clones and is missing some. The data show tens of thousands of clones, over 80% seen once. V gene TRBV9 combines with J gene TRBJ2-1; D may be TRBD2 (7 bases). Sequences were obtained from peripheral blood. This TCR derives from a woman aged 70-85 years with acute or convalescent COVID-19. The CDR3 sequence: CASSVVGGGYNEQFF. The CDR3 region has the DNA TGTGCCAGCAGCGTAGTGGGAGGGGGCTACAATGAGCAGTTCTTC.